The T cell receptor (beta chain) described here comes from a study of T cell responses to AZD1222 COVID-19 vaccine. Assay used: immunoSEQ multiplex PCR; TCRdb lists only in-frame clones, some missing. The sample carries some 150,000 clones, over 85% recorded once. The V gene end was trimmed by 8 bases and the J gene end by 3 bases; junction bases not matched to a gene: 3. There are 13 residues in the CDR3. The study's findings and limits: The donors showed a predominance of white British ancestry and of females, with possible underestimation of clonal diversity. No day 14 peak samples; only post-peak repertoires were characterized.

A remark on this clone: No antigen is known for it.

V and J are TRBV12-3 or TRBV12-4 and TRBJ2-7, with 11 bases identical to TRBD2. The clonotype was recovered from an adult in good health. The sample was peripheral blood, taken on day 0 of AZD1222 vaccination. In DNA form, the CDR3 reads TGTGCCAGCGCTAGCGGGGGGAGCTACGAGCAGTACTTC. It encodes CASASGGSYEQYF.